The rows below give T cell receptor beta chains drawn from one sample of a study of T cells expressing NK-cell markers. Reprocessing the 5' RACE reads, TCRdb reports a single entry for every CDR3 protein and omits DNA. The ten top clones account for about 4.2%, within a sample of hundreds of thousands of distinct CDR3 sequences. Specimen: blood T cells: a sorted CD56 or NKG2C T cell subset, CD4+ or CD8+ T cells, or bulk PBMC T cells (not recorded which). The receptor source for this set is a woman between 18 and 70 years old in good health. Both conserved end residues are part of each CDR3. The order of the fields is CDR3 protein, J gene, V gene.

CASKLSSYNSPLHF | TRBJ1-6 | TRBV12-3/TRBV12-4
CSASSSGRGGKLFF | TRBJ1-4 | TRBV20-1
CAWSAPTGSYEQYF | TRBJ2-7 | TRBV30
CSARRDRGFDEQYF | TRBJ2-7 | TRBV20-1
CASRSAGVSTDTQYF | TRBJ2-3 | TRBV6-1
CATSRATKWGVGETQYF | TRBJ2-5 | TRBV15
CASSLQGVGAEAFF | TRBJ1-1 | TRBV12-3/TRBV12-4
CASSFAGLVGDTQYF | TRBJ2-3 | TRBV12-3/TRBV12-4
CASSERFRVLGGDTQYF | TRBJ2-3 | TRBV10-2
CASSYAQRPLAGVPYEQYF | TRBJ2-7 | TRBV6-5
CASRNAGGGNNEQFF | TRBJ2-1 | TRBV6-2/TRBV6-3
CASSLARQGTNEQFF | TRBJ2-1 | TRBV5-1
CASSQAPGWNTEAFF | TRBJ1-1 | TRBV4-3
CAWSASRYEQYF | TRBJ2-7 | TRBV30
CASSRPWTSGPRDTQYF | TRBJ2-3 | TRBV12-3/TRBV12-4
CASSGRNADTQYF | TRBJ2-3 | TRBV9
CAISDPGTAYNEQFF | TRBJ2-1 | TRBV10-3
CASSLTGTLSYEQYF | TRBJ2-7 | TRBV18
CSVVMMNTEAFF | TRBJ1-1 | TRBV29-1
CSVGGPDTDTQYF | TRBJ2-3 | TRBV20-1
CASSPDTPSTDTQYF | TRBJ2-3 | TRBV7-2
CSAIEAGELFF | TRBJ2-2 | TRBV20-1
CASRQSGRGGNTIYF | TRBJ1-3 | TRBV6-1
CASSLGRPTEAFF | TRBJ1-1 | TRBV5-1
CAWIGQGGYEQYF | TRBJ2-7 | TRBV30
CASRDSGGRTDTQYF | TRBJ2-3 | TRBV19
CASSFESVWDRQDWWAKNIQYF | TRBJ2-4 | TRBV5-1
CASSYSFVQNTEAFF | TRBJ1-1 | TRBV6-5
CASSGGKNTEAFF | TRBJ1-1 | TRBV18
CASSQESQGRAKNIQYF | TRBJ2-4 | TRBV3-1
CASRPPGQGVPEAFF | TRBJ1-1 | TRBV6-1
CASTPDRRYGYTF | TRBJ1-2 | TRBV7-2
CASSRGFNTEAFF | TRBJ1-1 | TRBV6-4
CASSFSGKGYNEQFF | TRBJ2-1 | TRBV7-2
CASRKADTIYF | TRBJ1-3 | TRBV6-5
CASRVGTGALNTEAFF | TRBJ1-1 | TRBV12-3/TRBV12-4
CASSWDRGEETQYF | TRBJ2-5 | TRBV12-3/TRBV12-4
CASSQDLSGASNQPQHF | TRBJ1-5 | TRBV4-3
CASSFRGWDNSPLHF | TRBJ1-6 | TRBV11-2
CASSQLGVGKNIQYF | TRBJ2-4 | TRBV3-1
CATSGERINTQYF | TRBJ2-3 | TRBV15
CSVVRAPPNTGELFF | TRBJ2-2 | TRBV29-1
CASSFGGARLYGYTF | TRBJ1-2 | TRBV12-3/TRBV12-4
CASSQGGTMNTEAFF | TRBJ1-1 | TRBV11-2
CASSQQTTEAFF | TRBJ1-1 | TRBV14
CASTEASGQGTEQFF | TRBJ2-1 | TRBV12-3/TRBV12-4
CASSLAFVRMNTGELFF | TRBJ2-2 | TRBV5-1
CASSTSRDPDNEQFF | TRBJ2-1 | TRBV21-1
CASSYGVWDTQYF | TRBJ2-3 | TRBV6-6
CASSLDGGGGYTF | TRBJ1-2 | TRBV7-9
CASSPGNYEQYF | TRBJ2-7 | TRBV28
CATSNPLKRGETQYF | TRBJ2-5 | TRBV10-3
CSATRQGGTQYF | TRBJ2-3 | TRBV20-1
CASSQVSGRTGELFF | TRBJ2-2 | TRBV4-3
CASSLTTNQPQHF | TRBJ1-5 | TRBV7-3
CASSQAGPVETEAFF | TRBJ1-1 | TRBV18